A selection of T cell receptor beta chains follows, all from one sample in a study of shared clonotypes between healthy human individuals. TCRdb's copy holds only in-frame clones and misses some; the assay was immunoSEQ multiplex PCR. The sample has a few million clones, approximately 93% seen once. The sample comprised naive CD4+ T cells from PBMCs. The source of these receptors is a man aged 18 to 30 in good health. Some clones in this sample may be carry-over from other donors' samples. Each CDR3 is given with its conserved first and last residue. D genes are given only for firm matches. Size is stated for part of the rows, as once, few or many counts, or as a class when the clone is expanded.

clone_size: -
v_call: TRBV5-1
d_call: -
j_call: TRBJ2-1
cdr3_aa: CASSLYAAEQFF
cdr3_nt: TGCGCCAGCAGCTTGTACGCAGCTGAGCAGTTCTTC

clone_size: -
v_call: TRBV7-2
d_call: -
j_call: TRBJ2-1
cdr3_aa: CASSLKGDSYNEQFF
cdr3_nt: TGTGCCAGCAGCTTGAAGGGAGACTCCTACAATGAGCAGTTCTTC

clone_size: -
v_call: TRBV2
d_call: -
j_call: TRBJ1-5
cdr3_aa: CASSGQGRGNQPQHF
cdr3_nt: TGTGCCAGCAGTGGGCAGGGAAGGGGTAATCAGCCCCAGCATTTT

clone_size: -
v_call: TRBV10-3
d_call: -
j_call: TRBJ1-2
cdr3_aa: CAISDSGPGYTF
cdr3_nt: TGTGCCATCAGTGACTCGGGTCCTGGCTACACCTTC

clone_size: -
v_call: TRBV5-6
d_call: -
j_call: TRBJ2-3
cdr3_aa: CASSLARQPGTQYF
cdr3_nt: TGTGCCAGCAGCTTGGCCCGCCAGCCCGGTACGCAGTATTTT

clone_size: -
v_call: TRBV5-1
d_call: -
j_call: TRBJ2-7
cdr3_aa: CASSRGGTEGREQYF
cdr3_nt: TGCGCCAGCAGCCGAGGGGGGACAGAGGGTCGCGAGCAGTACTTC

clone_size: -
v_call: TRBV4-3
d_call: -
j_call: TRBJ2-3
cdr3_aa: CASSQDPPWGSYSTDTQYF
cdr3_nt: TGCGCCAGCAGCCAAGATCCCCCTTGGGGGAGTTATAGCACAGATACGCAGTATTTT

clone_size: -
v_call: TRBV28
d_call: TRBD1
j_call: TRBJ2-3
cdr3_aa: CASSPDRGFTDTQYF
cdr3_nt: TGTGCCAGCAGTCCGGACAGGGGGTTTACAGATACGCAGTATTTT

clone_size: -
v_call: TRBV18
d_call: -
j_call: TRBJ2-1
cdr3_aa: CASSPRLRGSSYNEQFF
cdr3_nt: TGTGCCAGCTCACCACGATTGCGGGGAAGCTCCTACAATGAGCAGTTCTTC

clone_size: -
v_call: TRBV19
d_call: -
j_call: TRBJ2-2
cdr3_aa: CAVLGGRTGELFF
cdr3_nt: TGTGCCGTCCTTGGCGGACGCACCGGGGAGCTGTTTTTT

clone_size: once
v_call: TRBV5-1
d_call: -
j_call: TRBJ2-1
cdr3_aa: CASSLAGQQVVNEQFF
cdr3_nt: TGCGCCAGCAGCTTGGCAGGGCAGCAGGTCGTCAATGAGCAGTTCTTC

clone_size: -
v_call: TRBV6-1
d_call: -
j_call: TRBJ2-7
cdr3_aa: CASSRDTYEQYF
cdr3_nt: TGTGCCAGCAGCAGGGATACCTACGAGCAGTACTTC

clone_size: -
v_call: TRBV11-2
d_call: TRBD1
j_call: TRBJ2-1
cdr3_aa: CASSLTTGVDEQFF
cdr3_nt: TGTGCCAGCAGCTTAACGACAGGGGTTGATGAGCAGTTCTTC

clone_size: few
v_call: TRBV19
d_call: -
j_call: TRBJ2-7
cdr3_aa: CASSIQQDSYEQYF
cdr3_nt: TGTGCCAGTAGTATTCAGCAGGACTCCTACGAGCAGTACTTC

clone_size: -
v_call: TRBV28
d_call: TRBD1
j_call: TRBJ1-5
cdr3_aa: CASSYRGDQPQHF
cdr3_nt: TGTGCCAGCAGTTACAGGGGGGATCAGCCCCAGCATTTT

clone_size: -
v_call: TRBV28
d_call: TRBD1
j_call: TRBJ1-2
cdr3_aa: CASSVHRGERGYTF
cdr3_nt: TGTGCCAGCAGTGTCCACAGGGGTGAGCGGGGCTACACCTTC

clone_size: -
v_call: TRBV19
d_call: -
j_call: TRBJ2-7
cdr3_aa: CASSIDSSGLEQYF
cdr3_nt: TGTGCCAGTAGTATAGATTCTTCAGGGTTGGAGCAGTACTTC

clone_size: -
v_call: TRBV30
d_call: -
j_call: TRBJ2-7
cdr3_aa: CAWSPSQGAEQYF
cdr3_nt: TGTGCCTGGAGTCCTTCCCAGGGCGCCGAGCAGTACTTC

clone_size: -
v_call: TRBV6-1
d_call: -
j_call: TRBJ1-2
cdr3_aa: CASSELGGYTF
cdr3_nt: TGTGCCAGCAGTGAACTGGGCGGCTACACCTTC

clone_size: once
v_call: TRBV25-1
d_call: -
j_call: TRBJ1-2
cdr3_aa: CAVQRPNYGYTF
cdr3_nt: TGTGCCGTCCAGCGCCCTAACTATGGCTACACCTTC

clone_size: -
v_call: TRBV19
d_call: -
j_call: TRBJ1-2
cdr3_aa: CASSINYGYTF
cdr3_nt: TGTGCCAGTAGTATAAACTATGGCTACACCTTC

clone_size: -
v_call: TRBV2
d_call: TRBD2
j_call: TRBJ2-1
cdr3_aa: CASSVAGGRVEQFF
cdr3_nt: TGTGCCAGCAGTGTCGCGGGAGGTCGTGTTGAGCAGTTCTTC

clone_size: -
v_call: TRBV5-6
d_call: -
j_call: TRBJ1-3
cdr3_aa: CASSLGTPGNTIYF
cdr3_nt: TGTGCCAGCAGCTTGGGGACACCTGGAAACACCATATATTTT

clone_size: -
v_call: TRBV19
d_call: -
j_call: TRBJ2-7
cdr3_aa: CASSPQRGRGYEQYF
cdr3_nt: TGTGCCAGTAGTCCGCAGAGGGGGAGGGGCTACGAGCAGTACTTC